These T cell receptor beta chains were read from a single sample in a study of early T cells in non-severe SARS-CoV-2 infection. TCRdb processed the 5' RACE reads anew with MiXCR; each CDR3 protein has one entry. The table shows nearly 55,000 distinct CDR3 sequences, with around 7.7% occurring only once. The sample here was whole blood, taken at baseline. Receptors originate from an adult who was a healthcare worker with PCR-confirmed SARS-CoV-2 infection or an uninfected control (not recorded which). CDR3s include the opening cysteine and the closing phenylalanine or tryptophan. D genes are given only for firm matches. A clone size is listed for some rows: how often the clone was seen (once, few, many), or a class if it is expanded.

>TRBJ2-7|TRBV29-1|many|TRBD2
CSVPGTSGSYEQYF
TGCAGCGTTCCCGGGACTAGCGGCTCCTACGAGCAGTACTTC
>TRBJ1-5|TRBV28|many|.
CASSQGDQPQHF
TGTGCCAGCAGTCAGGGAGATCAGCCCCAGCATTTT
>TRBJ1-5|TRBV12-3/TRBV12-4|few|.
CASSLQGNQPQHF
TGTGCCAGCAGTTTACAGGGGAATCAGCCCCAGCATTTT
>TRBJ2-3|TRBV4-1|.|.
CASSPTTTLLGRNDVTDTQYF
TGCGCCAGCAGCCCAACGACGACATTATTGGGGAGAAACGACGTCACAGATACGCAGTATTTT
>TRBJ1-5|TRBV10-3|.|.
CATNTETNQPQHF
TGTGCCACCAATACCGAGACCAATCAGCCCCAGCATTTT
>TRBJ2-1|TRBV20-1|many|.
CSALDGRSYNEQFF
TGCAGTGCTCTAGACGGGCGCTCCTACAATGAGCAGTTCTTC
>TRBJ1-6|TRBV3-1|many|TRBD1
CASSQATGWSYNSPLHF
TGTGCCAGCAGCCAAGCGACAGGGTGGTCCTATAATTCACCCCTCCACTTT
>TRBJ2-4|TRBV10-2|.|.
CASLEAKNIQYF
TGCGCCAGCTTGGAGGCCAAAAACATTCAGTACTTC
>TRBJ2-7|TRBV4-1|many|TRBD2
CASSKASGAYEQYF
TGCGCCAGCAGCAAGGCTAGCGGTGCCTACGAGCAGTACTTC
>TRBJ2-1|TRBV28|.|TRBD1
CASSFVGQGWGEQFF
TGTGCCAGCAGTTTCGTTGGACAGGGGTGGGGTGAGCAGTTCTTC
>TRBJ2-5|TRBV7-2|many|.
CASSLVRSPWYF
TGTGCCAGCAGCTTAGTTCGCTCCCCTTGGTACTTC
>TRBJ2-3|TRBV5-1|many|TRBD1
CASSKSRDRASDTQYF
TGCGCCAGCAGCAAGTCCCGGGACAGGGCGTCAGATACGCAGTATTTT
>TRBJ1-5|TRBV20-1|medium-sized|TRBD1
CSAKQGAGNQPQHF
TGCAGTGCAAAACAGGGGGCGGGCAATCAGCCCCAGCATTTT
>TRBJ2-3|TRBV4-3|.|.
CASSQDLGLGTDTQYF
TGCGCCAGCAGCCAAGATCTTGGGCTGGGCACAGATACGCAGTATTTT
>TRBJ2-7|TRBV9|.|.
CASSVGEQYF
TGTGCCAGCAGCGTCGGTGAGCAGTACTTC
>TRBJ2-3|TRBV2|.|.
CASIEESRPAQYF
TGTGCCAGCATAGAGGAATCCCGCCCGGCGCAGTATTTT
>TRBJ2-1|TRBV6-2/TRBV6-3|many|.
CASSEVNEQFF
TGTGCCAGCAGTGAAGTTAATGAGCAGTTCTTC
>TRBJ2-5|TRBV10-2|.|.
CASSERGKETQYF
TGCGCCAGCAGTGAGCGGGGGAAAGAGACCCAGTACTTC
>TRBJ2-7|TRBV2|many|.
CASRDSGAYEQYF
TGTGCCAGCAGGGACTCGGGGGCCTACGAGCAGTACTTC
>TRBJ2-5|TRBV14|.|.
CASSPLAEETQYF
TGTGCCAGCAGCCCACTAGCTGAAGAGACCCAGTACTTC
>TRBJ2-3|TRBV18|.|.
CASSPFDGGTDTQYF
TGTGCCAGCTCACCATTTGATGGTGGCACAGATACGCAGTATTTT
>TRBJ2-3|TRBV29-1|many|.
CSVAVVADTDTQYF
TGCAGCGTTGCGGTCGTCGCGGACACAGATACGCAGTATTTT
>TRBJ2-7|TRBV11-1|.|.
CASSLDGYIYEQYF
TGTGCCAGCAGCTTAGACGGATATATATACGAGCAGTACTTC
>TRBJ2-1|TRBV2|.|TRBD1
CASTWDRGRLIYEQFF
TGTGCCAGCACTTGGGACAGGGGGCGCCTGATTTATGAGCAGTTCTTC
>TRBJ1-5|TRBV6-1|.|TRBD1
CASRGQGYNQPQHF
TGTGCCAGCAGGGGACAGGGGTACAATCAGCCCCAGCATTTT
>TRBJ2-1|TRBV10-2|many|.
CASSPIQRAPAQEQFF
TGCGCCAGCAGTCCCATACAAAGGGCCCCCGCCCAGGAGCAGTTCTTC
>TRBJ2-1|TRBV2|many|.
CASSDQTGYNEQFF
TGTGCCAGCAGTGACCAGACAGGTTACAATGAGCAGTTCTTC